This entry lists 31 T cell receptor beta chains sequenced from one sample in a study of blood T cell repertoires in COVID-19. Clones were sequenced by immunoSEQ multiplex PCR, and TCRdb holds only the in-frame ones, with some missing. This sample has more than 45,000 clones; approximately 86% occur once, and the top ten carry roughly 8%. Sequencing input: peripheral blood. All receptors derive from an elderly man in a cohort sampled during active COVID-19.

This clone is medium-sized. V usage is TRBV10-3 and J usage is TRBJ2-7, with D possibly matching TRBD1 (6 bases). CDR3 length: 16 amino acids. V dropped 6 bases and J dropped 7 bases, with 25 bases sitting between them. Germline V gene sequence: CDR1 ENHRY, CDR2 SYGVKD. CDR3 in amino acids: CAIRENDRNPQREQYF. In nucleotides, the CDR3 is TGTGCCATCAGAGAGAATGACAGGAACCCGCAGAGGGAGCAGTACTTC.

This clone was observed a handful of times. V gene TRBV6-5 combines with J gene TRBJ1-6, with D unclear. There are 15 residues in the CDR3. Per germline, CDR1 MNHEY and CDR2 SVGAGI. Trimming left V 11 bases short and J 5 bases short, with 19 bases between. The CDR3 loop reads CAAPREAVDNSPLHF. The CDR3 DNA sequence: TGTGCCGCCCCCCGGGAGGCAGTCGATAATTCACCCCTCCACTTT.

The V call is TRBV5-6, the J call TRBJ1-2, with a tentative D call TRBD1 (6 bases). The CDR3 length is 15 residues. The germline V gene has CDR1 SGHDT and CDR2 YYEEEE. V gave up 0 bases and J gave up 0 bases, with 9 bases separating them. The CDR3 DNA is TGTGCCAGCAGCTTGGTTCGGACAGCTAACTATGGCTACACCTTC. It codes for CASSLVRTANYGYTF.

This rearrangement joins TRBV28 to TRBJ1-2; no definite D call. This CDR3 has 13 amino acids. Germline lookup yields CDR1 MDHEN and CDR2 SYDVKM. Between the trimmed V and J ends, which lost 6 bases and 3 bases, there was a span of 11 bases. CDR3 nucleotide sequence: TGTGCCAGCAGAATCCTCGGAGACTATGGCTACACCTTC. Translated, it gives CASRILGDYGYTF.

The chain employs TRBV6-5 and TRBJ1-6; 8 nucleotides agree with TRBD1. The germline CDR1 and CDR2 sequences are MNHEY and SVGAGI. The CDR3 is made up of 15 amino acids. The V segment lost 4 bases and the J segment 9 bases; nucleotides outside the gene matches: 8. The CDR3 spells CASSSRQGLGSPLHF. The CDR3 DNA is TGTGCCAGCAGTTCCAGACAGGGGCTGGGTTCACCCCTCCACTTT.

This clone appeared a few times. The rearrangement links TRBV3-1 (or the pseudogene TRBV3-2) to TRBJ2-1, with 9 bases matching TRBD2. The germline gives CDR1 LGHDT, CDR2 YNNKEL (reference sequence). The V and J ends lost 3 bases and 3 bases, in that order; junction bases with no gene match: 9. This CDR3 has 17 amino acids. CDR3: CASSHQARGGHYNEQFF. The CDR3, as DNA: TGTGCCAGCAGCCACCAAGCGCGGGGGGGACACTACAATGAGCAGTTCTTC.

This chain uses TRBV7-8 with TRBJ2-6; D may be TRBD1 (6 bases). Trimming took 4 bases from V and 0 from J, leaving 19 bases between them. The germline gives CDR1 SGHVS, CDR2 FQNEAQ. CDR3 length: 19 amino acids. In nucleotides, the CDR3 is TGTGCCAGCAGCTCGGACAGTGTTACGTTCCTCTCTGGGGCCAACGTCCTGACTTTC. It translates to CASSSDSVTFLSGANVLTF. The full variable domain, rest sourced from reference TRBV7-8 and TRBJ2-6, is GAGVSQSPRYKVAKRGQDVALRCDPISGHVSLFWYQQALGQGPEFLTYFQNEAQLDKSGLPSDRFFAERPEGSVSTLKIQRTQQEDSAVYLCASSSDSVTFLSGANVLTFGAGSRLTVL.

V is TRBV7-3 and J is TRBJ2-1; D perhaps matches TRBD1 (6 bases). Trimming removed 5 bases from V and 10 bases from J, with 9 bases in between. This CDR3 has 11 amino acids. In germline, CDR1 is SGHTA, CDR2 FQGTGA. The CDR3 region is CASSNGQEQFF. CDR3 bases: TGTGCCAGCAGCAACGGACAGGAGCAGTTCTTC.

This clone showed up just a few times. One end of the junction fails to match germline, which may point to a read error. This chain joins TRBV20-1 and TRBJ2-7; 7 nucleotides line up with TRBD2. This CDR3 comprises 11 residues. CDR1 and CDR2 (germline): DFQATT, SNEGSKA (reference sequence). CDR3 in DNA: TGCAGTGCTAGATACAACGCGGGAGAGCACTTC. Encoded protein: CSARYNAGEHF.

V gene TRBV18 combines with J gene TRBJ2-6; 7 nucleotides line up with TRBD1. Trimming removed 4 bases from V and 1 base from J; junction bases left unmatched: 10. Germline CDR1 reads KGHSH; CDR2 reads LQKENI. The CDR3 is 18 residues long. For the CDR3, the DNA is TGTGCCAGCTCACTTACGTGGACAGGCTCTTCTGGGGCCAACGTCCTGACTTTC. Translated, it gives CASSLTWTGSSGANVLTF.

The V call is TRBV5-1, the J call TRBJ1-3, with D possibly being TRBD1 (6 bases). The germline CDR1 and CDR2 sequences are SGHRS and YFSETQ. With 4 bases removed from V and 3 bases from J, the gap between germline ends came to 17 bases. The CDR3 covers 16 residues. CDR3 coding DNA: TGCGCCAGCAGCCCCGGGCGGGGGGCAGATGGAAACACCATATATTTT. The encoded protein is CASSPGRGADGNTIYF.

Turning to this clone: A junction boundary mismatches the germline segment, possibly from a read error. This sequence joins TRBV7-2 and TRBJ2-7; tentative D call: TRBD1 (5 bases). This CDR3 has 15 amino acids. The germline gives CDR1 SGHTA, CDR2 FQGNSA. CDR3 in DNA: TGTGCCAGCAGCTTAAAGGGTGGGGCCTCCGACGAGCAGTACTTC. It translates to CASSLKGGASDEQYF.

The V gene is TRBV5-5, the J gene TRBJ1-2; 11 bases are a match to TRBD1. Germline CDR1 is SGHKS and CDR2 is YYEKEE (reference sequence). V shed 2 bases, J shed 13 bases, and the junction held 7 bases outside the gene matches. CDR3 length: 13 residues. The CDR3 loop is CASSFAGQGVGTF. The CDR3 DNA reads as TGTGCCAGCAGCTTTGCGGGACAGGGGGTTGGCACCTTC.

The chain carries TRBV12-3 or TRBV12-4 and TRBJ2-1, with D perhaps TRBD1 (5 bases). This CDR3 contains 11 residues. V lost 8 bases and J 10 bases, leaving 12 bases between the germline ends. The CDR3 region has the DNA TGTGCCAGCGAAAGGGGCAGCGAGCAGTTCTTC. It yields the protein CASERGSEQFF.

The V call is TRBV9, the J call TRBJ2-2, with 10 bases matching TRBD2. J lost 7 bases, V lost 4 bases, and 7 bases had no gene match. In germline, CDR1 is SGDLS, CDR2 YYNGEE. The CDR3 covers 15 residues. The CDR3 bases are TGTGCCAGCAGCCCAAGCGGGAGGGCCGTCGGGGAGCTGTTTTTT. Protein: CASSPSGRAVGELFF. Looking up the rest from reference TRBV9 and TRBJ2-2 gives the full variable domain: DSGVTQTPKHLITATGQRVTLRCSPRSGDLSVYWYQQSLDQGLQFLIQYYNGEERAKGNILERFSAQQFPDLHSELNLSSLELGDSALYFCASSPSGRAVGELFFGEGSRLTVL.

The V call is TRBV5-1, the J call TRBJ1-1; TRBD1 matches at 7 bases. Per the germline V gene, CDR1 is SGHRS and CDR2 is YFSETQ. V lost 2 bases, J lost 6 bases, and 4 bases stayed unmatched. The CDR3 covers 13 residues. CDR3 sequence reads: CASSLQGPPEAFF. The CDR3 coding sequence is TGCGCCAGCAGCTTACAGGGGCCCCCTGAAGCTTTCTTT. Variable domain in full (rest from reference TRBV5-1 and TRBJ1-1): KAGVTQTPRYLIKTRGQQVTLSCSPISGHRSVSWYQQTPGQGLQFLFEYFSETQRNKGNFPGRFSGRQFSNSRSEMNVSTLELGDSALYLCASSLQGPPEAFFGQGTRLTVV.

The chain employs TRBV28 and TRBJ2-7; 7 bases map to TRBD1. The J segment lost 5 bases and the V segment lost 8 bases, leaving 6 bases of the junction unmatched. Germline CDR1 MDHEN, CDR2 SYDVKM. This CDR3 is built from 12 residues. CDR3 in DNA: TGTGCCAGCGGGACAGTGCGCCACGAGCAGTACTTC. It yields the protein CASGTVRHEQYF.

This chain joins TRBV18 and TRBJ1-3; no reliable D call. V gave up 3 bases and J gave up 0 bases, with 15 bases separating them. This CDR3 has 17 amino acids. Germline V gene lookup returns CDR1 KGHSH and CDR2 LQKENI. The CDR3 coding sequence is TGTGCCAGCTCACCGCCCCTAGACGGATACTCTGGAAACACCATATATTTT. Translated, it gives CASSPPLDGYSGNTIYF.

The chain is built from TRBV6-6 and TRBJ1-1, with 8 bases matching TRBD1. V lost 6 bases and J lost 4; bases outside the gene matches: 10. This CDR3 contains 15 residues. Per germline, CDR1 MNHNY and CDR2 SVGAGI (reference sequence). CDR3: CASRTTGGTTTEAFF. In nucleotides, the CDR3 is TGTGCCAGCAGGACAACAGGGGGTACTACCACTGAAGCTTTCTTT.

This chain links TRBV5-6 with TRBJ2-5; 9 bases are shared with TRBD2. V was pared by 2 bases and J by 4 bases, with 0 bases of the junction left unmatched. The CDR3 totals 13 residues. Germline-derived CDR1 and CDR2 are SGHDT and YYEEEE. CDR3 sequence reads: CASSFSGRETQYF. For the CDR3, the DNA is TGTGCCAGCAGCTTTAGCGGGAGAGAGACCCAGTACTTC.

The chain has TRBV13 and TRBJ2-6; D is ambiguous. This CDR3 contains 14 residues. CDR1 and CDR2 from the germline V gene are PRHDT and FYEKMQ (reference sequence). V was trimmed by 4 bases and J by 0 bases, leaving 4 bases between them. CDR3 sequence (DNA): TGTGCCAGCAGCTCTAACTCTGGGGCCAACGTCCTGACTTTC. Translation gives CASSSNSGANVLTF.

The rearrangement links TRBV5-5 to TRBJ2-1, with 12 nucleotides matching TRBD2. The germline V gene encodes CDR1 SGHKS and CDR2 YYEKEE (reference sequence). J lost 8 bases, V lost 0 bases, and 9 bases had no gene match. CDR3 length: 17 amino acids. CDR3 protein: CASSLGLAGGALHEQFF. The CDR3 region has the DNA TGTGCCAGCAGCTTGGGGCTAGCGGGAGGGGCCCTCCATGAGCAGTTCTTC. The full variable domain, completed using reference TRBV5-5 and TRBJ2-1, is DAGVTQSPTHLIKTRGQQVTLRCSPISGHKSVSWYQQVLGQGPQFIFQYYEKEERGRGNFPDRFSARQFPNYSSELNVNALLLGDSALYLCASSLGLAGGALHEQFFGPGTRLTVL.

The chain is built from TRBV27 and TRBJ2-7; 16 bases line up with TRBD2. Germline V gives CDR1 MNHEY, CDR2 SMNVEV (reference sequence). The trim removed 8 bases at V and 7 bases at J, leaving 11 bases unmatched. CDR3 length: 16 amino acids. DNA of the CDR3: TGTGCCAGCGGCCCGGGGACTAGCGGGAGGGCCTCGGAGCAGTACTTC. It codes for CASGPGTSGRASEQYF.

A single count supports this clone. The J gene is TRBJ2-7, the V gene TRBV29-1; a weak D match, TRBD1 (7 bases). The germline CDR1 and CDR2 sequences are SQVTM and ANQGSEA. The germline V and J ends were trimmed by 0 bases and 4 bases, with 16 bases remaining between them. CDR3 length: 15 amino acids. In DNA form, the CDR3 reads TGCAGCGTTGAAGATACAGGGGAGGAGGGATACGAGCAGTACTTC. Translating it yields CSVEDTGEEGYEQYF.

This sequence joins TRBV7-9 and TRBJ1-4; possible D gene TRBD1, 5 bases. The germline gives CDR1 SEHNR, CDR2 FQNEAQ (reference sequence). The CDR3 loop spans 17 amino acids. V was clipped by 5 bases and J by 0 bases, with 16 bases between them. This CDR3 reads CASSPRWGVATNEKLFF. In DNA, the CDR3 is TGTGCCAGCAGCCCTCGGTGGGGGGTTGCAACTAATGAAAAACTGTTTTTT.

The V and J genes are TRBV30 and TRBJ2-1; 11 nucleotides align to TRBD2. The CDR3 spans 17 residues. The trim removed 2 bases at V and 3 bases at J, leaving 9 bases unmatched. Germline V CDR1 and CDR2: GTSNPN, SVGIG (reference sequence). CDR3: CAWSPRRTSGYYNEQFF. CDR3 sequence (DNA): TGTGCCTGGAGTCCTCGAAGGACTAGCGGGTACTACAATGAGCAGTTCTTC.

A single count supports this clone. The gene calls are TRBV24-1 and TRBJ1-5; D call uncertain. Germline values: CDR1 KGHDR, CDR2 SFDVKD. This CDR3 contains 15 residues. With 5 bases removed from V and 4 bases from J, the gap between germline ends came to 14 bases. The CDR3 sequence: CATSGSRGFNQPQHF. The CDR3 nucleotides are TGTGCCACCAGTGGTAGTAGAGGGTTTAATCAGCCCCAGCATTTT.

The rearrangement uses TRBV11-2 and TRBJ2-6; 8 bases agree with TRBD2. V lost 5 bases and J lost 0; bases outside the gene matches: 9. The CDR3 is 18 amino acids. CDR1 and CDR2 (germline): SGHAT, FQNNGV. This CDR3 is CASSPNSGKFSGANVLTF. The CDR3 coding sequence is TGTGCCAGCAGCCCTAATAGCGGGAAGTTCTCTGGGGCCAACGTCCTGACTTTC.

The gene calls are TRBV9 and TRBJ1-3; 7 bases line up with TRBD1. This CDR3 contains 15 residues. The V gene end was trimmed by 4 bases and the J gene end by 5 bases; junction bases not matched to a gene: 9. The germline V gene has CDR1 SGDLS and CDR2 YYNGEE. CDR3 DNA: TGTGCCAGCAGCCCCCAGACAGGGAAAAGAAACACCATATATTTT. It is translated as CASSPQTGKRNTIYF.

This rearrangement joins TRBV7-2 to TRBJ2-3; 7 nucleotides agree with TRBD2. CDR1 SGHTA and CDR2 FQGNSA come from the germline V gene. Losses at the gene ends were 5 bases for V and 4 bases for J; bases not matched to a gene: 6. The CDR3 is 14 amino acids. CDR3 sequence (DNA): TGTGCCAGCAGCCCAGGACTAGTCTCAGATACGCAGTATTTT. Translating it yields CASSPGLVSDTQYF.

The CDR3 DNA is TGTGCCAGCAGCCAAGAAGTTCCGACAGGGCCTCGGAGAGGGCCCCAGCATTTT. It is translated as CASSQEVPTGPRRGPQHF. The chain joins TRBV3-1 (or the pseudogene TRBV3-2) to TRBJ1-5; 7 bases are shared with TRBD1. The germline V gene has CDR1 LGHDT and CDR2 YNNKEL (reference sequence). With V trimmed by 0 bases and J by 9 bases, 17 bases remained unmatched. The CDR3 is 18 amino acids.